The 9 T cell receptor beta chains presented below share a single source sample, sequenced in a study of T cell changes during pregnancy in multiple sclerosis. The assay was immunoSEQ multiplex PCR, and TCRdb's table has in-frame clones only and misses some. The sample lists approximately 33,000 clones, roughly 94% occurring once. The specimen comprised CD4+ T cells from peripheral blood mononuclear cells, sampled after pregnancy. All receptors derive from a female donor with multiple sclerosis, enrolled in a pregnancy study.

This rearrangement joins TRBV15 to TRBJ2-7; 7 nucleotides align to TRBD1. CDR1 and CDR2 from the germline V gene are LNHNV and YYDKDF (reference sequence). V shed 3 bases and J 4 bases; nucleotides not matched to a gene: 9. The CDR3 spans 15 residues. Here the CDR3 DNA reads TGTGCCACCAGCAGCCCGGGACAGAGGGAGTACGAGCAGTACTTC. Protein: CATSSPGQREYEQYF.

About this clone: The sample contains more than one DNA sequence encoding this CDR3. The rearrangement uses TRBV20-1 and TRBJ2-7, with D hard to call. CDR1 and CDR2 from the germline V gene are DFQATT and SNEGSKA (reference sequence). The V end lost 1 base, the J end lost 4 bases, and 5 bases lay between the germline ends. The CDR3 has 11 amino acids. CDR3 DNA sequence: TGCAGTGCTAGAGGAGTTTACGAGCAGTACTTC. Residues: CSARGVYEQYF.

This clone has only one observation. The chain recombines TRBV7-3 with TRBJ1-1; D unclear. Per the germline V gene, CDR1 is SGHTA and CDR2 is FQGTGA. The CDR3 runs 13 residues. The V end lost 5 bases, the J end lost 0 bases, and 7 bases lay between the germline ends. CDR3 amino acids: CASSIQMNTEAFF. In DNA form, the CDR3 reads TGTGCCAGCAGCATCCAGATGAACACTGAAGCTTTCTTT.

The DNA of the CDR3 is TGTGCCAGCAGCGCCGACAGGGCCACTGAAGCTTTCTTT. Encoded protein: CASSADRATEAFF. This sequence joins TRBV9 and TRBJ1-1; 7 positions agree with TRBD1. The J segment lost 4 bases and the V segment lost 3 bases, leaving 3 bases of the junction unmatched. Germline V gives CDR1 SGDLS, CDR2 YYNGEE. The CDR3 spans 13 residues.

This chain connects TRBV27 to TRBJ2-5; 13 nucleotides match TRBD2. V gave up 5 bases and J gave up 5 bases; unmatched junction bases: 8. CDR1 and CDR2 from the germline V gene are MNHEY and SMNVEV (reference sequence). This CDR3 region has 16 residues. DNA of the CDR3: TGTGCCAGCAGTAAAACTAGCGGGAGGGCCTGGGAGACCCAGTACTTC. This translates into CASSKTSGRAWETQYF.

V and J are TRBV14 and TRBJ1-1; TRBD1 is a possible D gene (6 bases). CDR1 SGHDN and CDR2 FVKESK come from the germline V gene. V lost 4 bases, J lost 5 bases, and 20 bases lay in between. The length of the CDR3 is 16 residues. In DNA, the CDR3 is TGTGCCAGCAGCCGCCGAGGACAGCTCGGTGGAACTGAAGCTTTCTTT. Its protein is CASSRRGQLGGTEAFF.

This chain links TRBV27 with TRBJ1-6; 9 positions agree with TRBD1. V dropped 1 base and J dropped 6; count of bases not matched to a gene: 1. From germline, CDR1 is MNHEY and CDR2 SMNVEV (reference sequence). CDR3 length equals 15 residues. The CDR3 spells CASSLLTGGNSPLHF. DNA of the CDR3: TGTGCCAGCAGTTTATTGACAGGGGGTAATTCACCCCTCCACTTT.

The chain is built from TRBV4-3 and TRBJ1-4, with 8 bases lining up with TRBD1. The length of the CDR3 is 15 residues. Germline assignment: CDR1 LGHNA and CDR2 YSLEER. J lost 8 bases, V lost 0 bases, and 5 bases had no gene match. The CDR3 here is CASSQDARGREKLFF. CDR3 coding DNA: TGCGCCAGCAGCCAAGATGCCAGGGGGCGAGAAAAACTGTTTTTT.

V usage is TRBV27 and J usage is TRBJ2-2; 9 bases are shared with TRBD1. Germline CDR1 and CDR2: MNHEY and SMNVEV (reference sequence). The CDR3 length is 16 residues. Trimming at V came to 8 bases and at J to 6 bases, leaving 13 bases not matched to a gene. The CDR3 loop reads CASGTGTGLLAGELFF. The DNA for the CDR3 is TGTGCCAGCGGGACCGGGACAGGGTTGTTGGCCGGGGAGCTGTTTTTT.